This T cell receptor (beta chain) appears in the sequencing data of a study of shared clonotypes between healthy human individuals (dated by TCRdb to the early 2020s). Study-level background: The cohort comprised a couple of women and a few men aged 18 to 49 years. To increase sequencing depth and limit assay-specific biases, TCR repertoire library preparation and sequencing were carried out by different laboratories using diverse techniques. Blood TCR repertoires of roughly five healthy adults were deeply sequenced to estimate repertoire size and the extent of clonotype sharing between individuals. For each donor, CD4 naive and CD4 memory were each run on three plates, CD8 naive on two plates, and CD8 memory on one plate. Each donor's leukapheresis produced roughly between about 0.8 and 10 billion PBMCs. What the authors observed across the whole study: Sampling was limited to blood, and TCR repertoires in tissue likely differ from TCR repertoires in blood. Higher generation probabilities were observed for clonotypes shared by all four sorted-subset donors than for non-shared clonotypes. Estimated clonotype richness was generally larger for naive than for memory subsets. The genetic and exposure-history diversity represented was limited by the small number of donors. Pairwise subsampling led to the expectation that sequencing depth would affect the degree of clonotype sharing among donors. Rarefaction of sorted-subset datasets indicated incomplete sequencing despite the large sequencing depth. Across four donors, around 5% of naive CD4, around 3.5% of naive CD8, under 2.5% of memory CD4, and about 0.4% of memory CD8 clonotypes were shared.

CDR1 and CDR2, per the germline V gene, are LGHNA and YSLEER. Measured from the cysteine to the phenylalanine, the CDR3 is 17 residues long. The retained sequence is limited to the CDR3, 51 bases, with the frame set at the first base. Relative to germline, V is missing 4 bases and J is missing 3 bases, with 4 bases of the junction outside any gene match. Using the deep immunoSEQ assay, multiplex PCR amplified TCR CDR3 regions from genomic DNA. Extracted genomic DNA from each cell subset was distributed evenly across all wells of several immunoSEQ 96-well plates, and each plate was treated as a replicate. Each replicate PCR for sorted subsets received roughly 200 ng genomic DNA, equal to tens of thousands of T cell genomes. Purified libraries were measured with a Qubit 3.0 fluorometer, size-checked on a Bioanalyzer 2100, and measured again with the KAPA Library Quantification kit. Every immunoSEQ 96-well plate was sequenced on a dedicated single-read 150-cycle Illumina NextSeq 550 flow cell. Processing in the source paper ran as follows. The immunoSEQ output contained only junctional sequences without quality scores, so filtering could not match that applied to full-length reads. Sequences were annotated with PyIR, a Python wrapper for IgBLAST v1.9, and V/J genes and CDR3 were assigned using IMGT germline references. Reads were removed for weak V/J assignments (E-value above 1e-6), missing CDR3, stop codons, out-of-frame junctions, or ambiguous translated residues. A V3J clonotype was defined by an identical inferred V gene, J gene, and CDR3 amino acid sequence. To compute the percentage overlap between repertoires, the number of shared unique clonotypes was divided by the size of the smaller repertoire. Repertoire richness was assessed with RTK rarefaction, the Chao1 estimator, and Recon v2.1 estimates of unobserved clonotypes. For all TCRbeta clonotypes obtained by the gDNA method from four donors, generation probabilities were computed with OLGA. As stored in TCRdb, this immuneACCESS dataset retains in-frame rearrangements with V and J assigned. A fraction of the clones does not appear; measured against another copy, unresolved V genes explain less than half of the discrepancy, and the remainder lacks a known reason. V and J calls and clone size are those listed in that table; D and trimming were worked out from the DNA. This sample is represented by hundreds of thousands of clones; around 96% of them were singletons. Around 0.21% of the sample goes to the ten largest clones.

Note on this clone: The clone's antigen remains unknown. The record has no base qualities; no much larger clone is one base away.

CD8 naive samples were obtained by positive selection for CCR7 among CD45RO-negative cells, yielding a CD45RA+CCR7+ population from which TemRA cells were excluded. Healthy HIV-negative adults with no recently reported acute infections or vaccinations were included as donors. Only Caucasian adults living in Nashville, Tennessee, USA were represented among the donors. After blood collection by leukapheresis, PBMCs were isolated using Ficoll-Histopaque density gradient centrifugation and then cryopreserved in the vapor phase of liquid nitrogen. Purity and quantity of every magnetically sorted T cell population were checked by analytical flow cytometry. Genomic DNA was isolated from every sorted fraction and measured by UV absorbance on a Nanodrop 2000c.

The chain is assembled from TRBV4-3 and TRBJ2-3; TRBD2 agrees with 16 junctional bases. The clonotype comes from a man aged 25-45 years in good health. The source material was naive CD8+ T cells sorted from blood. The meaning of the sample's cell subset or site label: CD45RA+CCR7+. The CDR3 region reads CASSPGTSGRETDTQYF. The DNA sequence is TGCGCCAGCAGCCCCGGGACTAGCGGGAGGGAAACAGATACGCAGTATTTT.